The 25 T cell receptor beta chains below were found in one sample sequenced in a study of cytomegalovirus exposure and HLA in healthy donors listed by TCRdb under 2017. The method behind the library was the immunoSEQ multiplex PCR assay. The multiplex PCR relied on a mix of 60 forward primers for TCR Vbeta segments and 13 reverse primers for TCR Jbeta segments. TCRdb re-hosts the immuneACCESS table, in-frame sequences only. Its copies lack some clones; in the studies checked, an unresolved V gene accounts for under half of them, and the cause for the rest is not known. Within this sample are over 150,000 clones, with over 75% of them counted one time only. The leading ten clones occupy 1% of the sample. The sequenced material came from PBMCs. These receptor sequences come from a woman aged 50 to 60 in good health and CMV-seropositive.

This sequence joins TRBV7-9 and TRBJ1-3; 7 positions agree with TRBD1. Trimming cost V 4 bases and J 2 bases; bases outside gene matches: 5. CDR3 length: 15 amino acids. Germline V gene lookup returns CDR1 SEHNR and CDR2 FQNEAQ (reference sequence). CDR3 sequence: CASSYHRGTGNTIYF. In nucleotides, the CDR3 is TGTGCCAGCAGCTACCACAGGGGTACTGGAAACACCATATATTTT.

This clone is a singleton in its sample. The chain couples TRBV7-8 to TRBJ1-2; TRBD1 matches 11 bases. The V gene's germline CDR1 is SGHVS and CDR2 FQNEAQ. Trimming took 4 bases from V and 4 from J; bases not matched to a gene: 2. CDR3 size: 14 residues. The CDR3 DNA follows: TGTGCCAGCAGCTCGGGACAGGGGGGCTATGGCTACACCTTC. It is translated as CASSSGQGGYGYTF.

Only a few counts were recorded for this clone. The DNA for the CDR3 is TGTGCCAGCACCTCGGGGGGGACCAACAATCAGCCCCAGCATTTT. It codes for CASTSGGTNNQPQHF. The chain carries TRBV6-6 and TRBJ1-5, with a tentative D call TRBD1 (5 bases). CDR1 MNHNY and CDR2 SVGAGI come from the germline V gene (reference sequence). Deletions cut 7 bases from V and 3 bases from J, with 16 bases between. The length of the CDR3 is 15 residues.

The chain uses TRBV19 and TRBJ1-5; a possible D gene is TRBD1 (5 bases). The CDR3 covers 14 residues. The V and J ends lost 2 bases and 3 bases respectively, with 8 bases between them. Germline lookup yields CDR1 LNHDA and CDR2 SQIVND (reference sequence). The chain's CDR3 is CASSIRGINQPQHF. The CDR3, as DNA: TGTGCCAGTAGTATAAGGGGAATCAATCAGCCCCAGCATTTT.

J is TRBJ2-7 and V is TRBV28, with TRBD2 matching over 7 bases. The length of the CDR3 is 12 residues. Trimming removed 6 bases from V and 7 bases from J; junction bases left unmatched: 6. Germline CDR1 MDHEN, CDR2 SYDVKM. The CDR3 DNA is TGTGCCAGCAGGGGACTATCGGTTGAGCAGTACTTC. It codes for CASRGLSVEQYF.

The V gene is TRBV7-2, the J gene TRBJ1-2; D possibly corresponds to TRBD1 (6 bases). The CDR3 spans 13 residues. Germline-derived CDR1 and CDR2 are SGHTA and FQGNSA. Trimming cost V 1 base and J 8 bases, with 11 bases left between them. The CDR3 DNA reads TGTGCCAGCAGCTTAGGGACAGTGAGGGGCTACACCTTC. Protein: CASSLGTVRGYTF.

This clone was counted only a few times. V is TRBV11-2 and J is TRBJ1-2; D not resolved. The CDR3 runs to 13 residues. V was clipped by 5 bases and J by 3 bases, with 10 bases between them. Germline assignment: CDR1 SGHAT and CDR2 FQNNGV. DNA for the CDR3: TGTGCCAGCAGCCCCGACACATACTATGGCTACACCTTC. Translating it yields CASSPDTYYGYTF.

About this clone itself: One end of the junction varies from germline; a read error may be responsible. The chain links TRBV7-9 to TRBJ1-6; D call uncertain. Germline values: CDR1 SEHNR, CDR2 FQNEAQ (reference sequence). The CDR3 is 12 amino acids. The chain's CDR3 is CSSQRDNSPLHF. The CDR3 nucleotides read TGTTCCAGCCAGAGGGATAATTCACCCCTCCACTTT.

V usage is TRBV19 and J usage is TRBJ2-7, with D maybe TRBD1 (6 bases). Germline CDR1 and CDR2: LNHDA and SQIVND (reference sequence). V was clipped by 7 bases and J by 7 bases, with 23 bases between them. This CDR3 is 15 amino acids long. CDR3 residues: CASTDPRDTSPEQYF. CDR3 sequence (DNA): TGTGCCAGTACTGACCCCCGGGACACGTCTCCTGAGCAGTACTTC.

Written as DNA, the CDR3 is TGTGCCAGCAGCTTACGACTAGCGGGAGGGCCCAGCTACGAGCAGTACTTC. It codes for CASSLRLAGGPSYEQYF. V is TRBV7-6 and J is TRBJ2-7; 14 bases are a match to TRBD2. J was trimmed by 3 bases and V by 2 bases; bases with no gene match: 6. Germline CDR1 and CDR2: SGHVS and FNYEAQ. The CDR3 runs 17 residues.

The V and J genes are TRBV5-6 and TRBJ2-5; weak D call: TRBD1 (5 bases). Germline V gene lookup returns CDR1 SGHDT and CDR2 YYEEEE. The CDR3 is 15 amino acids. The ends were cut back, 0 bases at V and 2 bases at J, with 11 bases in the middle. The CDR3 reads CASSLGPGLQETQYF. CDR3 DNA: TGTGCCAGCAGCTTGGGTCCAGGGTTACAAGAGACCCAGTACTTC.

CDR3 sequence (DNA): TGTGCCAGCAGCTCAGAGCCAGGGGTGGCTGAAGCTTTCTTT. Translation gives CASSSEPGVAEAFF. This rearrangement joins TRBV7-2 to TRBJ1-1; maybe TRBD1 (6 bases). Trimming left V 4 bases short and J 6 bases short, with 15 bases between. The CDR3 covers 14 residues. Germline V gene lookup returns CDR1 SGHTA and CDR2 FQGNSA. The full variable domain, in which reference TRBV7-2 and TRBJ1-1 provide the parts outside the CDR3, is GAGVSQSPSNKVTEKGKDVELRCDPISGHTALYWYRQSLGQGLEFLIYFQGNSAPDKSGLPSDRFSAERTGGSVSTLTIQRTQQEDSAVYLCASSSEPGVAEAFFGQGTRLTVV.

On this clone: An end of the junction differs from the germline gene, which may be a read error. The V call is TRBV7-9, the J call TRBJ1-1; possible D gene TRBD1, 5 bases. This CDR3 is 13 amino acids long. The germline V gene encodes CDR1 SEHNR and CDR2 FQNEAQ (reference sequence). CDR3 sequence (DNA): TGTTCCAGCCGCAAGTCGGGGGGCACTGAAGCTTTCTTT. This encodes CSSRKSGGTEAFF.

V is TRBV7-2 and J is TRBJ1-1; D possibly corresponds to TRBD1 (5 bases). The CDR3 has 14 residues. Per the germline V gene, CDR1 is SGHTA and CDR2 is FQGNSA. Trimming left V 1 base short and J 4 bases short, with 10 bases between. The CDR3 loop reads CASSLGGTATEAFF. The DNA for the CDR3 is TGTGCCAGCAGCTTAGGCGGGACCGCCACTGAAGCTTTCTTT.

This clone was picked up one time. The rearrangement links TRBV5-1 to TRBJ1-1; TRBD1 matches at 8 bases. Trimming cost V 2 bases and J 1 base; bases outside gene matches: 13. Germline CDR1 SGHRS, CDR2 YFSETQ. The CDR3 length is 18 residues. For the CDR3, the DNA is TGCGCCAGCAGCTTCTCCCCTATCGGACAGGGCGGGAACACTGAAGCTTTCTTT. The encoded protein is CASSFSPIGQGGNTEAFF.

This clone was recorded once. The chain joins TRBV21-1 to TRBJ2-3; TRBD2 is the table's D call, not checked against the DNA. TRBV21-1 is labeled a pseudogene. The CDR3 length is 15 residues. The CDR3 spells CASSPGGSGTDTQYF. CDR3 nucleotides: TGTGCCAGCAGCCCGGGGGGGAGTGGCACAGATACGCAGTATTTT.

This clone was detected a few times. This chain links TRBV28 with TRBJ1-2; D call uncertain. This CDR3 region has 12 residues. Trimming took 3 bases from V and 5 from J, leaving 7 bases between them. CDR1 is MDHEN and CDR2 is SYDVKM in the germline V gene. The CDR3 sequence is CASSFRVYGYTF. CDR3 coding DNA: TGTGCCAGCAGTTTCCGGGTTTATGGCTACACCTTC.

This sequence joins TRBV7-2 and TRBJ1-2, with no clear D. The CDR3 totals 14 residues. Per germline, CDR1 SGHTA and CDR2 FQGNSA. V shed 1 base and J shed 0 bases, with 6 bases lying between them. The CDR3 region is CASSLDRANYGYTF. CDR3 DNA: TGTGCCAGCAGCTTAGACAGAGCTAACTATGGCTACACCTTC.

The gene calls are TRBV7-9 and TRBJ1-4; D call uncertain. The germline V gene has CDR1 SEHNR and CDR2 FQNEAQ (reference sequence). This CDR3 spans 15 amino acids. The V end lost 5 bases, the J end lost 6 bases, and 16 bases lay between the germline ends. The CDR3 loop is CASSTLAELHEKLFF. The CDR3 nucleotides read TGTGCCAGCAGCACTCTGGCGGAGTTACATGAAAAACTGTTTTTT.

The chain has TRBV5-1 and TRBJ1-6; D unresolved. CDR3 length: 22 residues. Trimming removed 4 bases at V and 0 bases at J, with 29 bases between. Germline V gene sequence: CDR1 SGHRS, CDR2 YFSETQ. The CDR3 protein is CASSPSLAHSPRSSSYNSPLHF. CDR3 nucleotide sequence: TGCGCCAGCAGCCCCTCACTAGCCCACAGTCCCCGGTCTAGCTCCTATAATTCACCCCTCCACTTT. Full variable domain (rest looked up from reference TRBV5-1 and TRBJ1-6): KAGVTQTPRYLIKTRGQQVTLSCSPISGHRSVSWYQQTPGQGLQFLFEYFSETQRNKGNFPGRFSGRQFSNSRSEMNVSTLELGDSALYLCASSPSLAHSPRSSSYNSPLHFGNGTRLTVT.

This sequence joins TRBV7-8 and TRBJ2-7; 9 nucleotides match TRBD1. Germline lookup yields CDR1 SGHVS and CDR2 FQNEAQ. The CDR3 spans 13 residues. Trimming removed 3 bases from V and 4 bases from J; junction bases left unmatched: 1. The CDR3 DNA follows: TGTGCCAGCAGCTTGGACAGGGGATACGAGCAGTACTTC. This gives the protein CASSLDRGYEQYF.

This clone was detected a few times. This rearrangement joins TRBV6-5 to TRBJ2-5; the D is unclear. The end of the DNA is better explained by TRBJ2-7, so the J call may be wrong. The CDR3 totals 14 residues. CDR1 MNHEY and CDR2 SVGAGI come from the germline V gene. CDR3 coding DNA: TGTGCCAGCAGTTACGACACAATCTCCTACGAGCAGTACTTC. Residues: CASSYDTISYEQYF.

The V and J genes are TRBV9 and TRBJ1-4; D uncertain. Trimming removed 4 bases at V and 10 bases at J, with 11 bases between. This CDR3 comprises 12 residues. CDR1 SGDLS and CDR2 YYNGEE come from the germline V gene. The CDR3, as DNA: TGTGCCAGCAGCCCCGTCCCGGGAAAACTGTTTTTT. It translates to CASSPVPGKLFF.

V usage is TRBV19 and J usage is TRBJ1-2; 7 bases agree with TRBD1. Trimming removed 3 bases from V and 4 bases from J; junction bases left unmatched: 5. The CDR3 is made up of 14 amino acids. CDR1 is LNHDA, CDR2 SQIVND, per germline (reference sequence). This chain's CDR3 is CASSIPGQPYGYTF. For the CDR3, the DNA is TGTGCCAGTAGTATCCCGGGACAGCCCTATGGCTACACCTTC.

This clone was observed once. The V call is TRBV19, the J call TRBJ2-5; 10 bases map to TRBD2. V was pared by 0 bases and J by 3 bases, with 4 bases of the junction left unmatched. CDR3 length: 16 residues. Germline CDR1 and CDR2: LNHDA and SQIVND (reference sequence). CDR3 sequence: CASSIEVAGGEETQYF. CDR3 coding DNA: TGTGCCAGTAGTATAGAGGTAGCGGGAGGTGAAGAGACCCAGTACTTC.